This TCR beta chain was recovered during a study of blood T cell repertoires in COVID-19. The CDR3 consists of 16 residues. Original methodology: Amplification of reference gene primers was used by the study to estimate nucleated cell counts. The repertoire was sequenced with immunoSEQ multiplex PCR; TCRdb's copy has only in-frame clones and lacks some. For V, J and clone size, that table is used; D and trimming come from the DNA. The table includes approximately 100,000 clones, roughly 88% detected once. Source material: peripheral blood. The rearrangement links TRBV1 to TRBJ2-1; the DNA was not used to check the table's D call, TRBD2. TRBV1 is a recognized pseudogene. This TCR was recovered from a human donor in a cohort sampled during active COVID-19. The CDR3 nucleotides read TGCACCAGCAGCCAAGAAGAGCGGGACAAACTTCATGAGCAGTTCTTC. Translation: CTSSQEERDKLHEQFF.